The present T cell receptor (beta chain) was sequenced within a study of post-analysis software for immune sequencing data. Unique molecular identifiers were built into the TCR beta cDNA libraries. TCRdb independently ran MiXCR on the PCR reads; one entry per CDR3 protein. The sample yields roughly 600,000 distinct CDR3 sequences, around 47% seen once. Study-level findings and limits: Patients had higher frequencies than controls of four to six TRBV segments, including TRBV5-6, TRBV5-1 and TRBV20-1.

As regards this clonotype: Its cognate antigen is unknown.

The V and J ends lost 5 bases and 2 bases respectively, with 13 bases between them. The CDR3 runs to 15 residues. V is TRBV12-3 or TRBV12-4 and J is TRBJ1-5, with a possible D match to TRBD1 (6 bases). Sequencing was performed on blood. This TCR was recovered from a girl aged 5-17 years with multiple sclerosis. CDR3 sequence reads: CASSPLRQGNQPQHF. The CDR3 region has the DNA TGTGCCAGCAGTCCACTTCGACAGGGCAATCAGCCCCAGCATTTT.